Listed below are T cell receptor beta chains from one sample, sequenced in a study of blood T cell repertoires in COVID-19. The assay was immunoSEQ multiplex PCR, and TCRdb's table has in-frame clones only and misses some. This sample yields about 200,000 clones, of which approximately 86% are seen a single time; approximately 4.2% belongs to the top ten. The sequenced material came from PBMCs or T cells enriched from blood (not recorded which). The source of these receptors is a woman aged 40 to 50 with acute COVID-19. Each CDR3 is given with its conserved first and last residue. A D gene is named only where the DNA matches it firmly. Not every row has a clone size; where given, it reads once, few, many or a size class.

J gene | clone size | D gene | V gene | CDR3 length | CDR3 DNA | CDR3 protein
TRBJ2-7 | . | . | TRBV10-3 | 17 | TGTGCCATCAGTGAGAACACCCTATCCGCTCGGGGGAACGAGCAGTACTTC | CAISENTLSARGNEQYF
TRBJ1-2 | . | . | TRBV5-1 | 14 | TGCGCCAGCAGCTACCCGGGACTTCTCAATGGCTACACCTTC | CASSYPGLLNGYTF
TRBJ2-2 | . | . | TRBV7-2 | 17 | TGTGCCAGCGAATCGATACCGAGGCGCGAATGGACCGGGGAGCTGTTTTTT | CASESIPRREWTGELFF
TRBJ1-1 | once | . | TRBV2 | 18 | TGTGCCAGCAGTGAAATATTCGGCAGCCTAGGCCTGAACACTGAAGCTTTCTTT | CASSEIFGSLGLNTEAFF
TRBJ2-7 | . | TRBD2 | TRBV10-1 | 15 | TGCGCCAGCAGCCCCTACGGGGCTAGCGGCTACGAGCAGTACTTC | CASSPYGASGYEQYF
TRBJ1-6 | . | TRBD1 | TRBV28 | 16 | TGTGCCAGCACCGGCGGGGCACAGGGGAGAGATTCACCCCTCCACTTT | CASTGGAQGRDSPLHF
TRBJ2-1 | . | . | TRBV11-2 | 12 | TGTGCCAGCAGCCATCCATCCGGTGAGCAGTTCTTC | CASSHPSGEQFF
TRBJ1-4 | . | . | TRBV19 | 14 | TGTGCCAGTGGGGCTCCCCGAGGAAATGAAAAACTGTTTTTT | CASGAPRGNEKLFF
TRBJ2-7 | . | TRBD2 | TRBV6-6 | 15 | TGTGCCAGCAGGGCGACTAGCGGTCTGAACTACGAGCAGTACTTC | CASRATSGLNYEQYF
TRBJ2-1 | . | . | TRBV29-1 | 10 | TGCAGCGTTGCAAACAATGAGCAGTTCTTC | CSVANNEQFF
TRBJ1-2 | . | . | TRBV19 | 13 | TGTGCCAGTAGTATAGGCCTCAGCTATGGCTACACCTTC | CASSIGLSYGYTF
TRBJ2-1 | . | . | TRBV7-2 | 12 | TGTGCCAGCAGCAATACTGGGGCGGAGCAGTTCTTC | CASSNTGAEQFF
TRBJ1-5 | . | TRBD1 | TRBV6-1 | 16 | TGTGCCAGCAGTGAATGGGGGACAGGGAGAAATCAGCCCCAGCATTTT | CASSEWGTGRNQPQHF
TRBJ2-1 | . | TRBD1 | TRBV29-1 | 12 | TGCAGCGTTGAACCGGACAGGGATGAGCAGTTCTTC | CSVEPDRDEQFF
TRBJ2-1 | once | TRBD2 | TRBV19 | 16 | TGTGCCAGTAGTATCTTAGCGGGAGGGCCCCACAATGAGCAGTTCTTC | CASSILAGGPHNEQFF
TRBJ2-2 | once | . | TRBV5-4 | 13 | TGTGCCAGCAGCTTGACAAACACCGGGGAGCTGTTTTTT | CASSLTNTGELFF
TRBJ2-5 | . | TRBD2 | TRBV5-5 | 15 | TGTGCCAGCAGCTTTAGCACTAGCGAGCAAGAGACCCAGTACTTC | CASSFSTSEQETQYF
TRBJ2-2 | . | TRBD2 | TRBV19 | 15 | TGTGCCAGTAGTATAGGAAGCGGGAGGACCGGGGAGCTGTTTTTT | CASSIGSGRTGELFF
TRBJ1-5 | . | TRBD1 | TRBV7-8 | 17 | TGTGCCAGCAGCTACGGGACGACAGGGTTTAGCAATCAGCCCCAGCATTTT | CASSYGTTGFSNQPQHF
TRBJ2-1 | . | . | TRBV3-1/TRBV3-2 | 20 | TGTGCCAGCAGCCAAGAAATTTTGGGCAGGGGGGTCGCTAAGTACAATGAGCAGTTCTTC | CASSQEILGRGVAKYNEQFF
TRBJ1-4 | . | . | TRBV28 | 14 | TGTGCCAGCAGTTCCCCCGCCGGGAAAGAAAAACTGTTTTTT | CASSSPAGKEKLFF
TRBJ2-7 | once | TRBD2 | TRBV24-1 | 17 | TGTGCCACCAGTGATACAAGGACTAGCGGGGTTCCCTACGAGCAGTACTTC | CATSDTRTSGVPYEQYF
TRBJ2-1 | few | TRBD2 | TRBV27 | 16 | TGTGCCAGCAGGGACCCTTCTAGCGGGAGGCGAAATGAGCAGTTCTTC | CASRDPSSGRRNEQFF
TRBJ2-2 | . | TRBD1 | TRBV6-5 | 15 | TGTGCCAGCAGACCCGACAGGGGGTCTACCGGGGAGCTGTTTTTT | CASRPDRGSTGELFF
TRBJ1-1 | . | TRBD1 | TRBV4-2 | 15 | TGTGCCAGCAGCCAACCAGGGGGCTTGAACACTGAAGCTTTCTTT | CASSQPGGLNTEAFF
TRBJ2-7 | . | TRBD1 | TRBV29-1 | 13 | TGCAGCGTTAGGGGACAGACTTTCAACGAGCAGTACTTC | CSVRGQTFNEQYF
TRBJ2-1 | . | . | TRBV9 | 13 | TGTGCCAGCAGCGGCCAGGTTAACAATGAGCAGTTCTTC | CASSGQVNNEQFF